A selection of T cell receptor beta chains follows, all from one sample in a study of OX40 agonist ivuxolimab in advanced cancers. Measured with immunoSEQ multiplex PCR; TCRdb has only the in-frame clones, and not every one. The data show approximately 82,000 clones, about 90% seen once. This sample comprised CD4+ or CD8+ T cells sorted from blood, obtained in a trial of the OX40 agonist ivuxolimab. The receptors stem from an adult with an advanced solid tumor such as melanoma, head and neck, liver or kidney cancer. The conserved cysteine and the conserved F or W are not part of the CDR3 here. Only part of the rows carry a size: once, few, many, or a class if the clone is expanded.

clone_size: NA
j_call: TRBJ1-3
v_call: TRBV5-4
cdr3_aa: ASSLAGANSGNTIY

clone_size: NA
j_call: TRBJ2-2
v_call: TRBV28
cdr3_aa: ASTGGGTGELF

clone_size: once
j_call: TRBJ2-1
v_call: TRBV12-1
cdr3_aa: ASSRTALPSSYNEQF

clone_size: NA
j_call: TRBJ2-3
v_call: TRBV4-2
cdr3_aa: ASSQSSAGDGDTQY

clone_size: NA
j_call: TRBJ2-5
v_call: TRBV5-1
cdr3_aa: ASSSGQTQETQY

clone_size: once
j_call: TRBJ1-2
v_call: TRBV28
cdr3_aa: ASSSAPYGYT

clone_size: NA
j_call: TRBJ1-5
v_call: TRBV6-1
cdr3_aa: ASSDRGSNQPQH

clone_size: once
j_call: TRBJ2-1
v_call: TRBV10-3
cdr3_aa: AISEASGSIDEQF

clone_size: once
j_call: TRBJ2-1
v_call: TRBV27
cdr3_aa: ASTLSGTSGGNEQF

clone_size: NA
j_call: TRBJ2-7
v_call: TRBV29-1
cdr3_aa: STWTSGSYEQY

clone_size: NA
j_call: TRBJ2-7
v_call: TRBV5-1
cdr3_aa: ASSGSPGLAGGPNEQY

clone_size: NA
j_call: TRBJ2-2
v_call: TRBV5-1
cdr3_aa: ASSSRTLNTGELF

clone_size: NA
j_call: TRBJ2-7
v_call: TRBV5-1
cdr3_aa: ASSLGQETYEQY

clone_size: few
j_call: TRBJ1-2
v_call: TRBV19
cdr3_aa: ASSGGTGGLYGYT

clone_size: NA
j_call: TRBJ1-1
v_call: TRBV7-2
cdr3_aa: ASSPQGNTRAF

clone_size: NA
j_call: TRBJ2-2
v_call: TRBV7-8
cdr3_aa: ASSARQNTGELF

clone_size: NA
j_call: TRBJ2-7
v_call: TRBV11-2
cdr3_aa: ASSFSVSYEQY

clone_size: NA
j_call: TRBJ2-3
v_call: TRBV30
cdr3_aa: AWMADSTDTQY

clone_size: NA
j_call: TRBJ2-1
v_call: TRBV5-1
cdr3_aa: ASSFLGLASDEQF

clone_size: NA
j_call: TRBJ1-6
v_call: TRBV5-6
cdr3_aa: ASSLAGDLNSPLH

clone_size: few
j_call: TRBJ2-7
v_call: TRBV19
cdr3_aa: ASSPRATLYEQY

clone_size: once
j_call: TRBJ2-7
v_call: TRBV5-4
cdr3_aa: ASSSGLASSYEQY

clone_size: few
j_call: TRBJ2-4
v_call: TRBV5-6
cdr3_aa: ASSRVAKNIQY

clone_size: NA
j_call: TRBJ1-1
v_call: TRBV5-1
cdr3_aa: ASRDSNSEGAF

clone_size: many
j_call: TRBJ2-2
v_call: TRBV6-1
cdr3_aa: ASSESGLNTGELF

clone_size: NA
j_call: TRBJ2-3
v_call: TRBV5-1
cdr3_aa: ASSLTWREGGTDTQY

clone_size: once
j_call: TRBJ2-7
v_call: TRBV10-2
cdr3_aa: ASSESVGRSSYEQY